This note documents a single T cell receptor (beta chain) sequence. The method was immunoSEQ multiplex PCR; TCRdb's version includes in-frame clones alone and lacks a portion of them. This table holds roughly 77,000 clones, 92% found once. If patients had autoimmune disease history or systemic immunosuppression, they were excluded. V lost 4 bases and J 4 bases, leaving 15 bases between the germline ends. This CDR3 has 14 residues. Germline V lookup: CDR1 SQVTM, CDR2 ANQGSEA. This sample was taken from a study of OX40 agonist ivuxolimab in advanced cancers. For the study at large: Treatment received earlier with anti-PD-1, anti-PD-L1 or anti-CTLA-4 agents was allowed, and 40% had some.

The source material was CD4+ or CD8+ T cells sorted from blood, sampled in a trial of the OX40 agonist ivuxolimab. This clonotype was obtained from an adult with an advanced solid tumor such as melanoma, head and neck, liver or kidney cancer. V is TRBV29-1 and J is TRBJ2-3; tentatively, D is TRBD2 (5 bases). The CDR3 here is CSVVESGAADTQYF. The DNA for the CDR3 is TGCAGCGTTGTAGAAAGCGGAGCCGCAGATACGCAGTATTTT.